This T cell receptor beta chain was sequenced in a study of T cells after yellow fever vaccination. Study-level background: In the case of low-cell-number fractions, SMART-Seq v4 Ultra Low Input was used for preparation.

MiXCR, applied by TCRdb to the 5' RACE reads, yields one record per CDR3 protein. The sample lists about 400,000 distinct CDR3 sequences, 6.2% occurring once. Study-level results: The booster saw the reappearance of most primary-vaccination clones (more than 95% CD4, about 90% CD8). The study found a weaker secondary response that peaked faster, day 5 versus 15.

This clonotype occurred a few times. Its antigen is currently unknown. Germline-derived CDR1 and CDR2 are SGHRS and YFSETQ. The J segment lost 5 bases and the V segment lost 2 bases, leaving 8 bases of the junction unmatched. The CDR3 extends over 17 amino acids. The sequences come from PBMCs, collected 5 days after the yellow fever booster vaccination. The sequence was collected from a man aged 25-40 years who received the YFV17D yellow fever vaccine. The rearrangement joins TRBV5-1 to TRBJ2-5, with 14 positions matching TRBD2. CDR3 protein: CASSFGLAGGTGETQYF. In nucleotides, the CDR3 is TGCGCCAGCAGCTTTGGACTAGCGGGAGGCACCGGGGAGACCCAGTACTTC.